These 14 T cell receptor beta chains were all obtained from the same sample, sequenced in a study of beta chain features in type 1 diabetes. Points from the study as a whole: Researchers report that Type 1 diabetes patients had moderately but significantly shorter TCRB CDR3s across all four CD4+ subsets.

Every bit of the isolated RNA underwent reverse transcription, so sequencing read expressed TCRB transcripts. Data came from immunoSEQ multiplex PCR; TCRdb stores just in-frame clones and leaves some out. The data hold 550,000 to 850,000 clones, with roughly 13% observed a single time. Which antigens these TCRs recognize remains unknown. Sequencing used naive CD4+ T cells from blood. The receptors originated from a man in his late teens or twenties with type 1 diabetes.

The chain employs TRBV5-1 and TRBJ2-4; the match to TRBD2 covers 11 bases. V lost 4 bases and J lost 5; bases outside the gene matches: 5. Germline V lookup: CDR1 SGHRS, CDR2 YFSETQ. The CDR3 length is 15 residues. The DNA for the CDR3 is TGCGCCAGCAGCCCGCTGACTAGCGGGGAAAACATTCAGTACTTC. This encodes CASSPLTSGENIQYF.

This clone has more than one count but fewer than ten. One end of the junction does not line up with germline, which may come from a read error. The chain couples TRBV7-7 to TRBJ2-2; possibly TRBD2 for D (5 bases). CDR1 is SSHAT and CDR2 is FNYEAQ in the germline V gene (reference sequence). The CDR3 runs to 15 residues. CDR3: CASSSQDTEAGELFF. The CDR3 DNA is TGTGCTAGCAGCTCACAAGATACGGAGGCCGGGGAGCTGTTTTTT.

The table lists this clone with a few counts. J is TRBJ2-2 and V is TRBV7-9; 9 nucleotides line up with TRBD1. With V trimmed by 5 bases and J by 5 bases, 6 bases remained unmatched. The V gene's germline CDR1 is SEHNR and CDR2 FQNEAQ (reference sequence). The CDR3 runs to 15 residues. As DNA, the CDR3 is TGTGCCAGCAGCCTAGATGGGACAGGGACCGGGGAGCTGTTTTTT. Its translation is CASSLDGTGTGELFF.

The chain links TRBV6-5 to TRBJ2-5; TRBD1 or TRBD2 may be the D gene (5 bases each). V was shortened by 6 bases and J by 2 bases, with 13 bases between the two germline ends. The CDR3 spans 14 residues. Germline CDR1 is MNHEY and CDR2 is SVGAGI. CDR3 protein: CASRRETGQETQYF. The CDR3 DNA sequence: TGTGCCAGCAGACGGGAAACAGGACAAGAGACCCAGTACTTC.

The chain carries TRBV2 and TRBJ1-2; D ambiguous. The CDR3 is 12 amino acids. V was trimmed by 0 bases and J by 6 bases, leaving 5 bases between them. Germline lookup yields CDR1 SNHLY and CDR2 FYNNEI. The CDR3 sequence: CASSEARDGYTF. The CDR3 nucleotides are TGTGCCAGCAGTGAAGCGCGAGATGGCTACACCTTC.

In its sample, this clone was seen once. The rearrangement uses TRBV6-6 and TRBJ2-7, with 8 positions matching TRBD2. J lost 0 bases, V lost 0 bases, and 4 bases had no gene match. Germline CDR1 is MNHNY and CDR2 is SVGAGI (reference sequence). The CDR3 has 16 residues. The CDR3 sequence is CASSYSSGGPSYEQYF. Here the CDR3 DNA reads TGTGCCAGCAGTTACTCCAGCGGGGGACCCTCCTACGAGCAGTACTTC.

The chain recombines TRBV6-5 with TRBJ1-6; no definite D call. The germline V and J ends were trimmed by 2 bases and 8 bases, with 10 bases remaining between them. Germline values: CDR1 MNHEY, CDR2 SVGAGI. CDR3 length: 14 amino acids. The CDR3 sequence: CASSYSRGDSPLHF. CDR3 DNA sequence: TGTGCCAGCAGTTACAGTCGGGGAGATTCACCCCTCCACTTT.

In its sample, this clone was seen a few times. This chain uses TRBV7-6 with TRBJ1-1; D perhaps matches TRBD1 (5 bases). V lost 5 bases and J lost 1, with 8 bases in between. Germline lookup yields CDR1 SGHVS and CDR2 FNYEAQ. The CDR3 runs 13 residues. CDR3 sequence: CASSVDTNTEAFF. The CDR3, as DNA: TGTGCCAGCAGCGTGGACACGAACACTGAAGCTTTCTTT.

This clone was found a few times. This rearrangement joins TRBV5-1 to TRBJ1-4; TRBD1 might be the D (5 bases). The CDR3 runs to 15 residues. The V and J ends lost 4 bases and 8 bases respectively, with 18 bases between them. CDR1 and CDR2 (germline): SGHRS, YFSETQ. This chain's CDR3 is CASSQTGPAREKLFF. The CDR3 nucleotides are TGCGCCAGCAGCCAAACAGGACCCGCCCGAGAAAAACTGTTTTTT.

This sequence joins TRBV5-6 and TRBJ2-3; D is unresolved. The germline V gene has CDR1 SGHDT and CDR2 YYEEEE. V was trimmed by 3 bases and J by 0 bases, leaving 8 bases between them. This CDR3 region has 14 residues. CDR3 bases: TGTGCCAGCAGCTCACCGGGCAGCACAGATACGCAGTATTTT. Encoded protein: CASSSPGSTDTQYF.

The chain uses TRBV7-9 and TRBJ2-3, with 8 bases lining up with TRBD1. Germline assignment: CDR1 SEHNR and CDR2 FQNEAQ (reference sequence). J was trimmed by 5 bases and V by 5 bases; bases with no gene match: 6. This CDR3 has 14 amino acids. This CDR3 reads CASSRGTGLDTQYF. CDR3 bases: TGTGCCAGCAGCCGCGGGACAGGCCTAGATACGCAGTATTTT.

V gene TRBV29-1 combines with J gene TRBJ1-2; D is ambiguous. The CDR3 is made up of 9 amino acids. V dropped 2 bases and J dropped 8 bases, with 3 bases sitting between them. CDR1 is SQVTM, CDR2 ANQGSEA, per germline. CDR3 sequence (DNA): TGCAGCGTTGAATACGGCTACACCTTC. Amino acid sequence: CSVEYGYTF.

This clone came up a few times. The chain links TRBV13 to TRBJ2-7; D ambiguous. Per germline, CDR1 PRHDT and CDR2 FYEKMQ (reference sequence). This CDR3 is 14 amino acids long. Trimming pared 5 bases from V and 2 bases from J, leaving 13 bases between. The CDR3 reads CASSTPGTPYEQYF. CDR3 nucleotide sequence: TGTGCCAGCAGCACACCGGGTACTCCCTACGAGCAGTACTTC.

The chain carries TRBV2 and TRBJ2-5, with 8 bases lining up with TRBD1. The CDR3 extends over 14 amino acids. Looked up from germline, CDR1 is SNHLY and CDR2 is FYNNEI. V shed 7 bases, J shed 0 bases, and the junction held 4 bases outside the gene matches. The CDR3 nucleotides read TGTGCCAGCAATCAACAGGGGGACCAAGAGACCCAGTACTTC. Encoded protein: CASNQQGDQETQYF.